This T cell receptor beta chain was recovered during a study of T-cell memory formation after mild COVID-19. Broader study findings: CD8+ contracting clones occupied EMRA, while CD4+ ones occupied mainly CM and EM.

This clonotype was counted a few times. Its antigen is unidentified. A read error may account for a junction end that differs from germline. TCR alpha and TCR beta cDNA libraries carrying sample barcodes and UMIs came from 5'RACE with constant-segment primers. Using its own MiXCR run on the 5' RACE reads, TCRdb lists one record per CDR3 protein. This table has roughly 610,000 distinct CDR3 sequences, 17% appearing once. The CDR3 loop spans 12 amino acids. CDR1 SGHTA and CDR2 FQGNSA come from the germline V gene. Sequencing was done on a sample of PBMCs or a T cell subset sorted from them (not recorded which). The sequence was collected from an adult woman who had mild COVID-19 (a few samples of this study predate the infection). Cell type and time point are not known. The chain combines TRBV7-2 with TRBJ1-6; D not certain. The CDR3 nucleotides read TGTGCCAGCCGCTTCGTGCATTCACCCCTCCACTTT. This sequence encodes CASRFVHSPLHF.